This T cell receptor (beta chain) was sequenced for a study of human T cells and chemical hapten exposure. As regards this clonotype: The target antigen is unknown.

This CDR3 has 13 residues. The germline V and J ends were trimmed by 0 bases and 15 bases, with 15 bases remaining between them. Germline values: CDR1 LGHDT, CDR2 YNNKEL (reference sequence). Regarding time point: patch test 2, 6 weeks after DPC sensitization. As to treatment: therapeutic diphenylcyclopropenone sensitization with weekly scalp DPC. Findings of the study overall: Correlating positively with patch test score were the PT1 expanded TCR counts.

MiXCR, run by TCRdb on the RACE reads, gives a single entry per CDR3 protein. This repertoire shows 140,000 or so distinct CDR3 sequences, 12% found once; its top ten account for 1.4%. This receptor was obtained from a woman in her fifties or sixties with alopecia areata. Some clones in this sample may be carry-over from other donors' samples. This sequence joins TRBV3-1 and TRBJ2-1; a weak D match, TRBD2 (6 bases). The source material was whole blood, sampled in connection with sensitization to the hapten diphenylcyclopropenone (DPC). CDR3 loop: CASSQDAAGSRFF. The CDR3 coding sequence is TGTGCCAGCAGCCAAGATGCGGCGGGATCTAGGTTCTTC.